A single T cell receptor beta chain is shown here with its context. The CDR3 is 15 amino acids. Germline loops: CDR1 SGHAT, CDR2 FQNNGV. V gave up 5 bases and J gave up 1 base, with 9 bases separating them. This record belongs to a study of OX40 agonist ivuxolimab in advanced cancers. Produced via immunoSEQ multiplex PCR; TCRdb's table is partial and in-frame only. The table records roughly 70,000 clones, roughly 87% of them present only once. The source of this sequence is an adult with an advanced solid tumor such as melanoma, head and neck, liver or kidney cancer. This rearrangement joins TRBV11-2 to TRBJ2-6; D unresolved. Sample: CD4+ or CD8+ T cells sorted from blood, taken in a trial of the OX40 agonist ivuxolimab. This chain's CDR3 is CASSPPDSGANVLTF. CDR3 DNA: TGTGCCAGCAGCCCACCGGATTCTGGGGCCAACGTCCTGACTTTC.